This T cell receptor (beta chain) derives from a study of regulatory T cells in long-lasting Graves disease. iRepertoire HTBI primers and Arm-PCR of CDR3 regions built TCR beta libraries. One entry per CDR3 protein, called by TCRdb with MiXCR from the multiplex PCR reads. Of approximately 400,000 distinct CDR3 sequences detected, about 16% appear once; the ten largest clones hold around 15%. Time point: newly diagnosed GD, antithyroid drugs for less than 3 months. Scientists built the TCR library using RNA that was extracted from PBMCs. The same specimen was also included in a second study, on T cells in Graves' hyperthyroidism and ophthalmopathy. In that study: In the blood, most expanded thyroid clonotypes above 0.001 appeared as well.

The sample here was peripheral blood mononuclear cells (PBMCs), taken at new diagnosis, from a patient treated with antithyroid drugs. The receptor was isolated from a woman in her thirties with Graves disease.

The CDR3 nucleotides are TGTGCCAGCAGCGTAGTAGGGGGTTGGAACACTGAAGCTTTCTTT. This codes for CASSVVGGWNTEAFF. The chain combines TRBV9 with TRBJ1-1; D might be TRBD1 (6 bases). This CDR3 has 15 amino acids. Germline assignment: CDR1 SGDLS and CDR2 YYNGEE. Trimming left V 0 bases short and J 1 base short, with 10 bases between.